This T cell receptor beta chain emerged from a study of PD-1 blockade in classical Hodgkin lymphoma. Findings and caveats of the study: Reports described newly diagnosed patients as having lower baseline TCR diversity than healthy donors. No one has yet defined what causes the repertoire differences, which may be disease activity or prior therapy.

The table came from immunoSEQ multiplex PCR; TCRdb's copy has only in-frame clones and leaves some out. The sample comprises 100,000 to 130,000 clones, approximately 90% of which are singletons, and approximately 20% rests with the top ten. Regarding this clone: Antigen unknown.

Patients all relapsed after autologous stem cell transplantation, and there was variation in brentuximab vedotin exposure. The CDR3 is 15 residues long. V was pared by 4 bases and J by 3 bases, with 4 bases of the junction left unmatched. CDR1 is SGHNT and CDR2 is YYREEE in the germline V gene (reference sequence). This clonotype originated in a human donor with classical Hodgkin lymphoma. The chain employs TRBV5-4 and TRBJ2-6, with 7 bases matching TRBD2. The sample was peripheral blood mononuclear cells (PBMCs), taken before the second cycle of nivolumab. The CDR3 region has the DNA TGTGCCAGCAGCCTGGGGGGGGATGGGGCCAACGTCCTGACTTTC. Translating gives CASSLGGDGANVLTF.